The clone carrying this T cell receptor beta chain was detected only a few times. Its antigen remains unknown. The TCR library protocol attached unique molecular identifiers to the individual cDNA molecules. TCRdb used MiXCR to reprocess the 5' RACE reads, holding one entry per CDR3 protein. This table holds fewer than 100,000 distinct CDR3 sequences, roughly 5.7% found once. The source of the sample is a study of early T cells in non-severe SARS-CoV-2 infection. Study in general: Sequencing of bulk RNA from unsorted whole blood was done, without chain pairing.

Regarding the study as a whole: VDJdb matching, biased toward anti-spike CD8 responses, missed private and CD4 specificities.

The CDR3 totals 16 residues. Germline loops: CDR1 LGHNA, CDR2 YSLEER. Trimming left V 0 bases short and J 2 bases short, with 12 bases between. The chain couples TRBV4-3 to TRBJ2-3; D unresolved. The clonotype originates from an adult who was a healthcare worker with PCR-confirmed SARS-CoV-2 infection or an uninfected control (not recorded which). The sample consisted of whole blood. CDR3 nucleotides: TGCGCCAGCAGCCAAGATTCCAGGCGCCCCACAGATACGCAGTATTTT. Amino acid sequence: CASSQDSRRPTDTQYF.